The 7 T cell receptor beta chains below all came from one sample that was sequenced in a study of shared clonotypes between healthy human individuals. Clones were sequenced by immunoSEQ multiplex PCR, and TCRdb holds only the in-frame ones, with some missing. This repertoire shows about 470,000 clones, 70% to 80% found once; its top ten account for roughly 13%. Sequenced sample: PBMCs. Receptors originate from a woman between 35 and 50 years old in good health. Some clones in this sample may be carry-over from other donors' samples.

The V gene is TRBV18, the J gene TRBJ2-3, with TRBD1 matching over 9 bases. Looked up from germline, CDR1 is KGHSH and CDR2 is LQKENI. Germline trimming cut 3 bases from V and 2 bases from J; bases unmatched to any gene: 12. This CDR3 contains 18 residues. Here the CDR3 reads CASSPRTGVAVYTDTQYF. The CDR3 DNA follows: TGTGCCAGCTCACCGAGGACAGGGGTAGCGGTGTACACAGATACGCAGTATTTT. The full variable domain, rest sourced from reference TRBV18 and TRBJ2-3, is NAGVMQNPRHLVRRRGQEARLRCSPMKGHSHVYWYRQLPEEGLKFMVYLQKENIIDESGMPKERFSAEFPKEGPSILRIQQVVRGDSAAYFCASSPRTGVAVYTDTQYFGPGTRLTVL.

The gene calls are TRBV28 and TRBJ2-7, with D maybe TRBD1 (5 bases). Germline CDR1 MDHEN, CDR2 SYDVKM. Trimming cost V 3 bases and J 3 bases, with 12 bases left between them. The CDR3 has 14 amino acids. CDR3 nucleotide sequence: TGTGCCAGCAGTTTTCAGGGAAACTACTACGAGCAGTACTTC. It translates to CASSFQGNYYEQYF. Complete variable domain (other parts from reference TRBV28 and TRBJ2-7): DVKVTQSSRYLVKRTGEKVFLECVQDMDHENMFWYRQDPGLGLRLIYFSYDVKMKEKGDIPEGYSVSREKKERFSLILESASTNQTSMYLCASSFQGNYYEQYFGPGTRLTVT.

The V call is TRBV5-6, the J call TRBJ2-5; D is undetermined. The ends were cut back, 0 bases at V and 4 bases at J, with 7 bases in the middle. Germline V gene lookup returns CDR1 SGHDT and CDR2 YYEEEE. CDR3 size: 13 residues. Here the CDR3 reads CASSLEVVETQYF. The DNA for the CDR3 is TGTGCCAGCAGCTTGGAAGTCGTAGAGACCCAGTACTTC.

The J gene is TRBJ1-5, the V gene TRBV30, with D unresolved. Germline V gives CDR1 GTSNPN, CDR2 SVGIG (reference sequence). V dropped 2 bases and J dropped 3 bases, with 5 bases sitting between them. The CDR3 has 12 residues. CDR3 DNA: TGTGCCTGGAGTTGGCACAATCAGCCCCAGCATTTT. Protein sequence: CAWSWHNQPQHF.

J is TRBJ2-3 and V is TRBV7-8; 11 positions agree with TRBD1. The CDR3 sequence is 16 residues long. Looked up from germline, CDR1 is SGHVS and CDR2 is FQNEAQ. V shed 6 bases, J shed 2 bases, and the junction held 7 bases outside the gene matches. CDR3 sequence: CASSLTGQGATDTQYF. CDR3 DNA: TGTGCCAGCAGTTTAACCGGACAGGGGGCCACAGATACGCAGTATTTT.

This chain joins TRBV20-1 and TRBJ2-4; the D gene is possibly TRBD1 (5 bases). Per the germline V gene, CDR1 is DFQATT and CDR2 is SNEGSKA (reference sequence). CDR3 length: 11 residues. V lost 7 bases, J lost 1 base, and 5 bases lay in between. CDR3 in DNA: TGCAGTGAGGGGGCCAAAAACATTCAGTACTTC. Translating it yields CSEGAKNIQYF.

The chain uses TRBV18 and TRBJ2-7, with unresolved D. The CDR3 sequence is 14 residues long. CDR1 is KGHSH and CDR2 is LQKENI in the germline V gene. Trimming left V 3 bases short and J 2 bases short, with 11 bases between. The CDR3 bases are TGTGCCAGCTCACCCGCCCAGATCACCTACGAGCAGTACTTC. Its protein is CASSPAQITYEQYF.